The T cell receptor beta chain described here comes from a study of blood T cell repertoires in COVID-19 (dated by TCRdb to about 2020). In the study overall: Samples from collaborators originated in the United States, Italy and Spain and spanned both the acute and convalescent phases of COVID-19. The prospective study material was composed of cDNA or gDNA derived from T cells, B-cell-depleted T cells, or PBMCs. The dataset comprised deeply sampled blood TCRbeta repertoires from subjects exposed to, actively infected with, or recovered from COVID-19. The repertoires were made available in a free public database intended to serve as a resource for research on the immune response to SARS-CoV-2. Samples came from the ongoing ImmuneRACE study (first 160 participants) plus 1,254 subjects from 6 global collaborators. Nearly every sample came with metadata listing a de-identified subject ID, COVID-19 status, age in years and sex. Where available, HLA class I and class II types were obtained from metadata supplied by the sample provider rather than from assay-based typing. The full study reports these points: How much clinical and demographic metadata was included differed by source and by participant, and the metadata was provided uncurated.

The immunoSEQ Assay, a bias-controlled multiplex PCR, was used to amplify TCRbeta CDR3 regions from genomic DNA. As for the authors' bioinformatics: Nucleated cell counts per sample were estimated from amplification of reference gene primers within the assay. To quantify the absolute abundance of each unique TCRbeta CDR3 rearrangement, sequence reads were collapsed and filtered. Productive Simpson clonality was computed per sample as the square root of Simpson's diversity index over productive rearrangements. TCRdb obtained this table from immuneACCESS and retained in-frame rearrangements with V and J assigned. These tables miss some clones; where compared with another copy, unresolved V genes account for less than half of the shortfall, and the remainder is unexplained. That table supplies the V and J calls and clone size; D and trimming were determined from the DNA. Present in this sample are about 410,000 clones, 90% of which were seen just once. The ten largest clones add up to about 0.57% of the sample.

In the case of this clone: The antigen this receptor binds is unknown. No base-level quality is on record; no much larger clone is a single base apart.

In the prospective study, participants were roughly 18 to 100 years old, resided in approximately 22 geographic areas of the United States, and were enrolled through a virtual design. In the prospective study, participants were assigned to cohorts based on the clinical history participants reported in a screening survey and a study questionnaire. Recovered participants in ImmuneRACE Cohort 3 were defined by two consecutive negative NP/OP PCR tests, clearance by a healthcare professional, or resolution of symptoms. In the prospective study, whole blood, serum and a nasopharyngeal or oropharyngeal swab were collected from each participant by mobile phlebotomists. Over a 2-month period, participants in the prospective study had the option of providing additional blood draws and questionnaires. Prospective study blood samples were shipped either frozen or at room temperature before DNA extraction.

This TCR was sampled from a man younger than 35 who had recovered from COVID-19. The specimen sequenced was PBMCs or T cells enriched from blood (not recorded which).

This receptor has the CDR3 CAWSPPDSYTGELFF. The nucleotides read TGTGCCTGGAGTCCGCCAGACTCATACACCGGGGAGCTGTTTTTT. This receptor chain uses TRBV30 and TRBJ2-2, with no reliable assignment of the D segment. The germline V gene (reference sequence) supplies CDR1 GTSNPN and CDR2 SVGIG. CDR3 length: 15 amino acids, cysteine to phenylalanine. Just CDR3 DNA is preserved here, 45 bases in frame from base 1. Relative to germline, V is 2 bases shorter and J is 3 bases shorter, with 13 bases between their ends.